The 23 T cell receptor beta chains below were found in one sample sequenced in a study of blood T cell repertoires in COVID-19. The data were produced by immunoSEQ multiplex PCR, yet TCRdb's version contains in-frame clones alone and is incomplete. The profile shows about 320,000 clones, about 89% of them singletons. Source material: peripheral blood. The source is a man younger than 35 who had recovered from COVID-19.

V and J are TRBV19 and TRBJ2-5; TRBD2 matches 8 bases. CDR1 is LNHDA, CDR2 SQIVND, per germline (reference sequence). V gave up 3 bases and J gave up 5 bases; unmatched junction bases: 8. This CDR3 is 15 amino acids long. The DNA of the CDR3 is TGTGCCAGTAGTATGTTTAGCGGGGCCGGCGAGACCCAGTACTTC. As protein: CASSMFSGAGETQYF. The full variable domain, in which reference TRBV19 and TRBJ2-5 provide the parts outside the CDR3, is DGGITQSPKYLFRKEGQNVTLSCEQNLNHDAMYWYRQDPGQGLRLIYYSQIVNDFQKGDIAEGYSVSREKKESFPLTVTSAQKNPTAFYLCASSMFSGAGETQYFGPGTRLLVL.

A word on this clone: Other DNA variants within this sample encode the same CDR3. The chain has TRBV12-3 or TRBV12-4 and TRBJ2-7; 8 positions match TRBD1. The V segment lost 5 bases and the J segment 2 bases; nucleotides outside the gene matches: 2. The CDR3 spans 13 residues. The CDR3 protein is CASSPRGPYEQYF. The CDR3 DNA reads TGTGCCAGCAGTCCCAGGGGGCCCTACGAGCAGTACTTC.

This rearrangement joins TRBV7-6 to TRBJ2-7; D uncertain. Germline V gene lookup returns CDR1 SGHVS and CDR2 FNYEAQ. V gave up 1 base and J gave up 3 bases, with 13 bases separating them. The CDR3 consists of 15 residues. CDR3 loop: CASSLDSWQYYEQYF. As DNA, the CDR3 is TGTGCCAGCAGCTTAGATTCGTGGCAATACTACGAGCAGTACTTC.

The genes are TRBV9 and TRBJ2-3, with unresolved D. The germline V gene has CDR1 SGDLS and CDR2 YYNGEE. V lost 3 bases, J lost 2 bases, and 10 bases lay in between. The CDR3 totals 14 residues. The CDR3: CASSASPDTDTQYF. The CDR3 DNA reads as TGTGCCAGCAGCGCCTCCCCAGACACAGATACGCAGTATTTT. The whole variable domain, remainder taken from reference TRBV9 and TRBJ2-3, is DSGVTQTPKHLITATGQRVTLRCSPRSGDLSVYWYQQSLDQGLQFLIQYYNGEERAKGNILERFSAQQFPDLHSELNLSSLELGDSALYFCASSASPDTDTQYFGPGTRLTVL.

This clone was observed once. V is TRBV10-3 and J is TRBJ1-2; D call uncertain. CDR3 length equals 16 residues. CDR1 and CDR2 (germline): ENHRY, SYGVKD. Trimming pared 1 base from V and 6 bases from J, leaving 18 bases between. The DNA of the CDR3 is TGTGCCATCAGTGAGTTTCCCGCCGGGTCCCCGGATGGCTACACCTTC. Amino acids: CAISEFPAGSPDGYTF.

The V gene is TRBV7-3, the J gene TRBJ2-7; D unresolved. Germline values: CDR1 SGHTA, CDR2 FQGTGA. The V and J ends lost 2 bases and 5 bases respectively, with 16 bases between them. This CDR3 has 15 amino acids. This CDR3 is CASSLGNGAVDEQYF. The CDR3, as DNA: TGTGCCAGCAGCTTAGGAAACGGAGCTGTCGACGAGCAGTACTTC.

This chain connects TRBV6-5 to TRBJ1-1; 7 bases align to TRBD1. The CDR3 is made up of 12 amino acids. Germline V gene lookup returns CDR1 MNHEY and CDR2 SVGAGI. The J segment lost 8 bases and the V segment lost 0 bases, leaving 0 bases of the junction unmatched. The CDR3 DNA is TGTGCCAGCAGTTACTCACAGGGGGAAGCTTTCTTT. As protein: CASSYSQGEAFF.

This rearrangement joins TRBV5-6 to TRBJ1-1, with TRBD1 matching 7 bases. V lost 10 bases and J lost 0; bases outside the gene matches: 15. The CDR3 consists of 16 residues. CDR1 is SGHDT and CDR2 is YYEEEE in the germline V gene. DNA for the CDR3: TGTGCCTCTCATGGCGGACAGGCTGCCATGAACACTGAAGCTTTCTTT. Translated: CASHGGQAAMNTEAFF.

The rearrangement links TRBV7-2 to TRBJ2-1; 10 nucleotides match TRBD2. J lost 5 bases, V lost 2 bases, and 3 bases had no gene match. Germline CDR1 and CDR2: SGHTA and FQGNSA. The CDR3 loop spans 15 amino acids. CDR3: CASSLLAGVHNEQFF. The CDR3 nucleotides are TGTGCCAGCAGCTTACTAGCGGGGGTCCACAATGAGCAGTTCTTC. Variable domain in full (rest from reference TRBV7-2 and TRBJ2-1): GAGVSQSPSNKVTEKGKDVELRCDPISGHTALYWYRQSLGQGLEFLIYFQGNSAPDKSGLPSDRFSAERTGGSVSTLTIQRTQQEDSAVYLCASSLLAGVHNEQFFGPGTRLTVL.

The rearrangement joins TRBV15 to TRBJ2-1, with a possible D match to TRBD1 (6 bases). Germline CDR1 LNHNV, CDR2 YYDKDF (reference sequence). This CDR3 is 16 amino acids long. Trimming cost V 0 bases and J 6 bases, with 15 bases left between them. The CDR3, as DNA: TGTGCCACCAGCAGAGATCTACAGGGCGCACGCAATGAGCAGTTCTTC. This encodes CATSRDLQGARNEQFF.

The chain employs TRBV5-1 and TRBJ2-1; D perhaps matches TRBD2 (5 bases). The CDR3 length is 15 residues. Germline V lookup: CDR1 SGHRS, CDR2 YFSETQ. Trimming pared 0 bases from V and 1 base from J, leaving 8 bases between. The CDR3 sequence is CASSLASGSYNEQFF. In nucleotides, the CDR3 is TGCGCCAGCAGCTTGGCAAGCGGATCCTACAATGAGCAGTTCTTC. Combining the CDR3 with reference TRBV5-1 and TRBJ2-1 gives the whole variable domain KAGVTQTPRYLIKTRGQQVTLSCSPISGHRSVSWYQQTPGQGLQFLFEYFSETQRNKGNFPGRFSGRQFSNSRSEMNVSTLELGDSALYLCASSLASGSYNEQFFGPGTRLTVL.

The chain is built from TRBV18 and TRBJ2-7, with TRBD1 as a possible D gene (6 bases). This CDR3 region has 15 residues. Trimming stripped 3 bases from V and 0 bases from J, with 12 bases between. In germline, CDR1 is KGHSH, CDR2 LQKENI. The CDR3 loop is CASSPPTGLSYEQYF. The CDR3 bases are TGTGCCAGCTCACCCCCAACAGGGCTCTCCTACGAGCAGTACTTC.

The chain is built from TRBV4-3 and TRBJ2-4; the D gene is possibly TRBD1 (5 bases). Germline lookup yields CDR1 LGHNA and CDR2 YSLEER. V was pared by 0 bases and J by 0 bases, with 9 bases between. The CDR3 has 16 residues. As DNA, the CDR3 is TGCGCCAGCAGCCAAGACAGGGATTCAGCCAAAAACATTCAGTACTTC. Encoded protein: CASSQDRDSAKNIQYF.

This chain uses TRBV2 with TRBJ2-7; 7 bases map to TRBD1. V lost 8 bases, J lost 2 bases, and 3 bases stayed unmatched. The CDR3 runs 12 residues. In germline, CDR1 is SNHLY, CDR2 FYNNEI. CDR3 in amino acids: CASRDRAYEQYF. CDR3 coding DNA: TGTGCCAGCCGGGACAGAGCCTACGAGCAGTACTTC.

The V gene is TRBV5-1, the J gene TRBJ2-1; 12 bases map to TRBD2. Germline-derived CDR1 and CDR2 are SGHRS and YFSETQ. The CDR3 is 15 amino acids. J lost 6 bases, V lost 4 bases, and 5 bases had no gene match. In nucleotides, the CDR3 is TGCGCCAGCAGCACCGGACTAGCGGGGAGCAATGAGCAGTTCTTC. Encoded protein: CASSTGLAGSNEQFF.

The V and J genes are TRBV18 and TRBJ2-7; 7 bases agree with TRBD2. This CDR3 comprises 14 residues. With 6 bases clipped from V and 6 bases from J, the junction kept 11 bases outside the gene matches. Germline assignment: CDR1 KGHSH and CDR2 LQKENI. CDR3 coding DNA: TGTGCCAGCTCTCGAGCGGGGTCCCTATTCGAGCAGTACTTC. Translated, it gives CASSRAGSLFEQYF. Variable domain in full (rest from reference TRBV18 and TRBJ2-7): NAGVMQNPRHLVRRRGQEARLRCSPMKGHSHVYWYRQLPEEGLKFMVYLQKENIIDESGMPKERFSAEFPKEGPSILRIQQVVRGDSAAYFCASSRAGSLFEQYFGPGTRLTVT.

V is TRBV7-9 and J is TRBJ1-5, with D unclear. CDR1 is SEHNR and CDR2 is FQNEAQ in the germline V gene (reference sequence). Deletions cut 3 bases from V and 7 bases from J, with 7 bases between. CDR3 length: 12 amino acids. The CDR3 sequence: CASSFTEQPQHF. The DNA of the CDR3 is TGTGCCAGCAGCTTTACGGAGCAGCCCCAGCATTTT.

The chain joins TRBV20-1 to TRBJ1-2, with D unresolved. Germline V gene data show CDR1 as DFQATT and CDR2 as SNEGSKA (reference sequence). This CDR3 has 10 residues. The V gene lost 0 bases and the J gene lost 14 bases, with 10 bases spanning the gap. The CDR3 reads CSAREAGLTF. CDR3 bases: TGCAGTGCTAGAGAGGCGGGGTTAACCTTC.

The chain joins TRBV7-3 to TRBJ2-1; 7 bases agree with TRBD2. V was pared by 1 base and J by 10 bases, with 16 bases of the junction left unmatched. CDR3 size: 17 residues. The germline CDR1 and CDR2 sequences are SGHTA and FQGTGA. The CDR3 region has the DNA TGTGCCAGCAGCTTAAGGGCCGCCGGGGAGGGCCTCAGCGAGCAGTTCTTC. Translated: CASSLRAAGEGLSEQFF.

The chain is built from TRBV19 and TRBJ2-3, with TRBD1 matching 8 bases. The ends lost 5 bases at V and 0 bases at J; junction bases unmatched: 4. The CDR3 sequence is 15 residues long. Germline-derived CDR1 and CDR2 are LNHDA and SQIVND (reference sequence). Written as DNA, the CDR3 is TGTGCCAGTAGTCCAGGGGGCGGGAGCACAGATACGCAGTATTTT. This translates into CASSPGGGSTDTQYF.

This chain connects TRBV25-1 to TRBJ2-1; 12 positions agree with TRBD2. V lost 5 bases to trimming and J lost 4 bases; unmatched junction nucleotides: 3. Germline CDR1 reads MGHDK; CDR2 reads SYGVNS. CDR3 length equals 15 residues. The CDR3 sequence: CASSTGTSGYNEQFF. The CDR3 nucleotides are TGTGCCAGCAGTACCGGGACTAGCGGGTACAATGAGCAGTTCTTC.

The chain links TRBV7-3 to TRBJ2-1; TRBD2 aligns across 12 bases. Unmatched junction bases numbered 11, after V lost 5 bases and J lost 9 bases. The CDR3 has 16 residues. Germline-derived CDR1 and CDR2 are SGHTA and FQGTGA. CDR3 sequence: CASSPFLAGGPSEQFF. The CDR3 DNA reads TGTGCCAGCAGCCCCTTTCTAGCGGGGGGGCCGAGTGAGCAGTTCTTC.

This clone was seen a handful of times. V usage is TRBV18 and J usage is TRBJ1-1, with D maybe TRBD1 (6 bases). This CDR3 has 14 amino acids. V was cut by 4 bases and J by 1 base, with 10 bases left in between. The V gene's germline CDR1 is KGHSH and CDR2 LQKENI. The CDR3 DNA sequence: TGTGCCAGCTCACAGGACAGTTGGAACACTGAAGCTTTCTTT. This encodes CASSQDSWNTEAFF.